The TCR beta chain under discussion was sequenced for a study of T cell responses to AZD1222 COVID-19 vaccine. This CDR3 is built from 14 residues. Germline CDR1 MNHEY, CDR2 SMNVEV (reference sequence). V was cut by 3 bases and J by 0 bases, with 9 bases left in between. TCRdb's table, derived via immunoSEQ multiplex PCR, lists solely in-frame clones and lacks some. The data show 130,000 to 150,000 clones, approximately 86% seen once. Material: peripheral blood, obtained 28 days after the second AZD1222 dose. The sequence was collected from an adult who received the AZD1222 COVID-19 vaccine. V and J are TRBV27 and TRBJ2-7; maybe TRBD2 (6 bases). Here the CDR3 DNA reads TGTGCCAGCAGTTTGGGGACTGTCTCCTACGAGCAGTACTTC. It yields the protein CASSLGTVSYEQYF.